This TCR beta chain was recorded in a study of identical twins. Whole-study findings and limits: Invariant populations such as MAIT and iNKT cells could partly muddle zero-insertion analyses.

Template switching introduced a universal primer site, and the cDNA bore unique molecular identifiers. TCRdb itself ran the 5' RACE reads through MiXCR, one entry per CDR3 protein. The sample has hundreds of thousands of distinct CDR3 sequences, 15% to 20% seen once; the top ten hold 10% to 15%. Germline CDR1 reads LGHDT; CDR2 reads YNNKEL (reference sequence). Trimming cost V 0 bases and J 0 bases; bases outside gene matches: 9. The CDR3 is 18 residues long. The sample holds a few counts of this clonotype. Antigen specificity is unknown. The sample was also reused in another study, on T cells expressing NK-cell markers. This second report adds: These clonotypes additionally ranked first within the CD3+CD56-NKG2C+ fraction of four donors.

Specimen: PBMCs. The chain has TRBV3-1 and TRBJ2-3; 7 positions match TRBD2. The TCR was taken from a woman aged 18-30 years in good health. In DNA form, the CDR3 reads TGTGCCAGCAGCCAAGATTCGGGGGGAGGTACTAGCACAGATACGCAGTATTTT. Translating gives CASSQDSGGGTSTDTQYF.